Listed below are T cell receptor beta chains from one sample, sequenced in a study of vaccination and CD4 T cells after COVID-19. Each CDR3 protein gets one entry after TCRdb re-called the PCR reads with MiXCR. This table holds about 26,000 distinct CDR3 sequences, less than 65% found once. The antigens these receptors bind are not known. Material: CD4+ T cells from blood, cultured in vitro. These receptors were taken from a human donor who had recovered from COVID-19. Each CDR3 is given with its conserved first and last residue. The D gene is left open where the match is weak. Size is omitted from some rows. Given values are once, few, many or a class for expanded clones.

CDR3 DNA: TGTGCCAGCAGTGAAGTATCCAGGGGAAGGAATGAGCAGTTCTTC
CDR3 protein: CASSEVSRGRNEQFF
clone size: few
J gene: TRBJ2-1
V gene: TRBV6-1
D gene: NA

CDR3 DNA: TGTGCCAGCAGTTACTCGTCCGTCTACGACAGGGGGGACTATGGCTACACCTTC
CDR3 protein: CASSYSSVYDRGDYGYTF
clone size: NA
J gene: TRBJ1-2
V gene: TRBV6-5
D gene: TRBD1

CDR3 DNA: TGCAGTGCTTCTAGCGGTGTATACCAAGAGACCCAGTACTTC
CDR3 protein: CSASSGVYQETQYF
clone size: NA
J gene: TRBJ2-5
V gene: TRBV20-1
D gene: TRBD2

CDR3 DNA: TGTGCCTGGAGTCAGGGGGCAGCGGAGGGCTACACCTTC
CDR3 protein: CAWSQGAAEGYTF
clone size: NA
J gene: TRBJ1-2
V gene: TRBV30
D gene: TRBD1

CDR3 DNA: TGTGCCAGCAGTCGGACAGGGGGCACAGATACGCAGTATTTT
CDR3 protein: CASSRTGGTDTQYF
clone size: NA
J gene: TRBJ2-3
V gene: TRBV6-4
D gene: TRBD1

CDR3 DNA: TGTGCCAGCAGCTCCCAGACCCCGAACACTGAAGCTTTCTTT
CDR3 protein: CASSSQTPNTEAFF
clone size: few
J gene: TRBJ1-1
V gene: TRBV11-2
D gene: NA

CDR3 DNA: TGTGCCAGCAGTTACTCGTGGAACTGGAGCAATTCACCCCTCCACTTT
CDR3 protein: CASSYSWNWSNSPLHF
clone size: NA
J gene: TRBJ1-6
V gene: TRBV6-5
D gene: NA

CDR3 DNA: TGTGCCAGCAGTTTATACCCGCTGGGTAGCGGGAGGTCAAATGAGCAGTTCTTC
CDR3 protein: CASSLYPLGSGRSNEQFF
clone size: NA
J gene: TRBJ2-1
V gene: TRBV27
D gene: TRBD2

CDR3 DNA: TGTGCCAGCAGTTACTCAGGGGGCTGGGACACTGAAGCTTTCTTT
CDR3 protein: CASSYSGGWDTEAFF
clone size: NA
J gene: TRBJ1-1
V gene: TRBV6-5
D gene: TRBD1

CDR3 DNA: TGTGCCACCAGTGATCCACTAGCGGGATCATACAATGAGCAGTTCTTC
CDR3 protein: CATSDPLAGSYNEQFF
clone size: NA
J gene: TRBJ2-1
V gene: TRBV24-1
D gene: TRBD2

CDR3 DNA: TGTGCCAGCAGTTACTCGTACCAGGGGGCCTATGGCTACACCTTC
CDR3 protein: CASSYSYQGAYGYTF
clone size: NA
J gene: TRBJ1-2
V gene: TRBV6-5
D gene: TRBD1

CDR3 DNA: TGTGCCAGCAGCTTAAGTGAGGGAATCAATGAGCAGTTCTTC
CDR3 protein: CASSLSEGINEQFF
clone size: NA
J gene: TRBJ2-1
V gene: TRBV7-2
D gene: NA

CDR3 DNA: TGTGCCAGCGGCCACGGGCGTGACTACGAGCAGTACTTC
CDR3 protein: CASGHGRDYEQYF
clone size: NA
J gene: TRBJ2-7
V gene: TRBV6-1
D gene: NA

CDR3 DNA: TGTGCCAGCAGCTTGGTCGGGGGGCTTGGGGCCAACGTCCTGACTTTC
CDR3 protein: CASSLVGGLGANVLTF
clone size: once
J gene: TRBJ2-6
V gene: TRBV5-5
D gene: NA

CDR3 DNA: TGTGCCAGCAGTTACATCCTCATGAACTCCTACGAGCAGTACTTC
CDR3 protein: CASSYILMNSYEQYF
clone size: few
J gene: TRBJ2-7
V gene: TRBV6-2/TRBV6-3
D gene: NA